The T cell receptor (beta chain) under discussion was sequenced for a study of blood T cell repertoires in COVID-19. The table came from immunoSEQ multiplex PCR; TCRdb's copy has only in-frame clones and leaves some out. The sample contains roughly 34,000 clones, approximately 77% of which appear only once. Trimming took 3 bases from V and 2 from J; bases not matched to a gene: 8. Germline loops: CDR1 GTSNPN, CDR2 SVGIG (reference sequence). The CDR3 is 15 residues long. The receptor was isolated from a human donor in a cohort sampled during active COVID-19. The sample taken for sequencing was peripheral blood. The genes are TRBV30 and TRBJ1-2; 8 nucleotides match TRBD1. The CDR3 sequence: CAWSLPGQANYGYTF. DNA of the CDR3: TGTGCCTGGAGCCTCCCGGGACAGGCAAACTATGGCTACACCTTC.